This TCR beta chain came from a study of T cells in tumors and immune-related adverse events (dated by TCRdb to the early 2020s). Per the germline V gene (reference sequence), LNHDA is the CDR1 and SQIVND is the CDR2. The CDR3 sequence holds 14 residues, the cysteine and phenylalanine included. Just the 42-base CDR3 DNA is kept, in frame starting at base 1. The trim is 1 base for V and 1 base for J, with a gap of 7 bases between the germline ends. The sample's treatment or condition label, in plain terms: nivolumab (PD-1 blockade) given before sampling. The DNeasy Blood and Tissue Kit was used to extract DNA from formalin-fixed paraffin-embedded specimens. Using the immunoSEQ assay, the TCR beta locus was amplified and sequenced, producing bulk TCR Vbeta CDR3 data. The source study handled its data this way. CDR3s were excluded if they were non-productive, were shorter than 7 amino acids, or did not start with C or end with F/W. Analysis was limited to specimens with at least 1000 reads, and clonotypes were defined at the amino acid level. Clonality was calculated as 1 minus Pielou's evenness. To equalize library sizes, abundance-weighted random subsampling with replacement was performed and repeated 100 times so that 95% confidence intervals could be reported. The Morisita overlap index was used to quantify repertoire overlap, and the top 40 clones in each specimen were examined for overlap with the irAE. The immuneACCESS repertoire file appears here via TCRdb, limited to in-frame rearrangements. These files lack a portion of the clones; in checked studies, under half of the deficit traces to unresolved V genes, and the cause of the others is not known. The V and J calls and clone size come from that table; D and trimming were worked out from the DNA. The sample records roughly 23,000 clones, over 80% of which are singletons. The ten largest make up 1.2% to 1.5% of the sample.

As to this clone: Its antigen specificity is not known. No clone much larger than this one lies a single base away; base qualities are absent.

This receptor was taken from a female donor with metastatic renal cell carcinoma. The chain is encoded by TRBV19 joined to TRBJ1-2, with the D gene not confidently named. The sample consisted of lymph node tissue, taken from a patient treated with anti-PD-1 therapy. The CDR3 here reads CASSIVRLNYGYTF. The bases are TGTGCCAGTAGTATAGTGCGCCTTAACTATGGCTACACCTTC.